The subject of this entry is one T cell receptor (beta chain). The antigen remains undetermined. The source of the sample is a study of T cell responses to AZD1222 COVID-19 vaccine. Study as a whole: Second-dose recipients at about 4 or about 12 weeks were treated as one pooled group.

General study points: CD4 TCRs associated with vaccination spanned spike, dominating at 160-218 and 743-854. Increases in Spike-specific TCR breadth and depth were seen after two AZD1222 doses.

TCRdb's copy holds only in-frame clones and misses some; the assay was immunoSEQ multiplex PCR. The sample gives roughly 120,000 clones, over 75% of which show up once; about 1.5% is in the top ten. From germline, CDR1 is SGHRS and CDR2 YFSETQ. V gave up 2 bases and J gave up 6 bases, with 9 bases separating them. The CDR3 covers 13 residues. The chain carries TRBV5-1 and TRBJ2-1, with D hard to call. Here the sequenced sample was peripheral blood, taken on day 0 of AZD1222 vaccination. This TCR derives from an adult in good health. DNA for the CDR3: TGCGCCAGCAGCTTTACCCAACCCAATGAGCAGTTCTTC. The encoded protein is CASSFTQPNEQFF.